This T cell receptor (beta chain) was captured in a study of blood T cell repertoires in COVID-19. The V and J ends lost 7 bases and 4 bases respectively, with 9 bases between them. Germline V gives CDR1 SGHTS, CDR2 YDEGEE. CDR3 length: 11 residues. TCRdb's copy holds only in-frame clones and misses some; the assay was immunoSEQ multiplex PCR. This sample has about 64,000 clones, with about nine tenths found just once. Patients from Seattle were sampled longitudinally, starting during active infection. The V call is TRBV5-8, the J call TRBJ2-7; D is ambiguous. Sequencing input: peripheral blood. The receptor's source is a woman in her sixties or seventies with COVID-19, enrolled during active disease. CDR3 in amino acids: CASRLRYEQYF. CDR3 sequence (DNA): TGTGCCAGCCGCCTGAGATACGAGCAGTACTTC.